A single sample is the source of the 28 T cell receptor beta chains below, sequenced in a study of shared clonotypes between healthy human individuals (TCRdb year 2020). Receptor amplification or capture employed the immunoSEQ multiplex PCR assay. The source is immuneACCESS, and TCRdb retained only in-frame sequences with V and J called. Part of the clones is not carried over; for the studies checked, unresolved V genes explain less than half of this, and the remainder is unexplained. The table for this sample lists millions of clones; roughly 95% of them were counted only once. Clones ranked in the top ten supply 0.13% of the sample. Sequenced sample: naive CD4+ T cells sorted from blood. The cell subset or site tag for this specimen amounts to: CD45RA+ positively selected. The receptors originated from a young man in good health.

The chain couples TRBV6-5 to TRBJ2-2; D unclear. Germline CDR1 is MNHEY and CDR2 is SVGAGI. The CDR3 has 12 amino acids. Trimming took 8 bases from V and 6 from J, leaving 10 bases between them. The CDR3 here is CASVGRPGELFF. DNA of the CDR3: TGTGCCAGCGTAGGGCGACCCGGGGAGCTGTTTTTT.

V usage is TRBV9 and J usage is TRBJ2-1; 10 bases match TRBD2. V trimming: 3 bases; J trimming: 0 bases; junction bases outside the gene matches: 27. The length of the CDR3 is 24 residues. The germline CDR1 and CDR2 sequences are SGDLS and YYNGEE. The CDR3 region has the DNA TGTGCCAGCAGCGCAACAATCACCGGACAGATCGGGACTAGCGATTTGAGCTCCTACAATGAGCAGTTCTTC. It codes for CASSATITGQIGTSDLSSYNEQFF.

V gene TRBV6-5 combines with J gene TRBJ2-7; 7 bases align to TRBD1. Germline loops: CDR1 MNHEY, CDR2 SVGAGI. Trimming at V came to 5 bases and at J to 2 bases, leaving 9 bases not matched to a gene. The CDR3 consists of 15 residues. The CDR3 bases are TGTGCCAGCAGTCCCGGACAGGATGGAGCCTACGAGCAGTACTTC. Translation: CASSPGQDGAYEQYF.

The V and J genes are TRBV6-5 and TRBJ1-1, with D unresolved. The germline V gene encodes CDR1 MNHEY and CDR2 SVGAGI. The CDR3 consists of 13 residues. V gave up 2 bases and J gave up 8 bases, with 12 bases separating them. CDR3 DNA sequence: TGTGCCAGCAGTTACGGTAATGGCAGGGAAGCTTTCTTT. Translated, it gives CASSYGNGREAFF.

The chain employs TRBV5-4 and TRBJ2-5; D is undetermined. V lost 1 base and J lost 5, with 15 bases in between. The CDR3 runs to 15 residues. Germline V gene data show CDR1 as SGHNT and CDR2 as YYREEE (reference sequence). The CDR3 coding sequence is TGTGCCAGCAGCTTGAGTACGGCCCTCCGGGAGACCCAGTACTTC. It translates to CASSLSTALRETQYF.

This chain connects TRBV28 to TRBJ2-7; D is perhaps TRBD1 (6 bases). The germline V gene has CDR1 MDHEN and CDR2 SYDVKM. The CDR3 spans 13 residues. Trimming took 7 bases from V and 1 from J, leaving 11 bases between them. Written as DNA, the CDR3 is TGTGCCAGCAACAAACAGGGTTCCTACGAGCAGTACTTC. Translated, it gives CASNKQGSYEQYF.

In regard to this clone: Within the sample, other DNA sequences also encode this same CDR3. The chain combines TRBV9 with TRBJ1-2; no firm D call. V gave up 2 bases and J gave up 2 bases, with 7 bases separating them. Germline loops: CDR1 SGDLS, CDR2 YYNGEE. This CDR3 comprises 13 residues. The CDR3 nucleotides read TGTGCCAGCAGCGTCGATGAGAACTATGGCTACACCTTC. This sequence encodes CASSVDENYGYTF.

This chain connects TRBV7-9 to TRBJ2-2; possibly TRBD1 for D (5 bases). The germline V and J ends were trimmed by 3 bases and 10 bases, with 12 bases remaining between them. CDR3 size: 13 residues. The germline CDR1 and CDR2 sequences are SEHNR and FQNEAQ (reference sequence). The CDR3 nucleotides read TGTGCCAGCAGCTTCTCAGGGTCAGAGGAGCTGTTTTTT. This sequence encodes CASSFSGSEELFF.

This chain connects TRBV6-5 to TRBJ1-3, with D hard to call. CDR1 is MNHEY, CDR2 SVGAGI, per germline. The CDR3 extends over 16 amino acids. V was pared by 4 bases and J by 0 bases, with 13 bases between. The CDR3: CASSSGQLVSGNTIYF. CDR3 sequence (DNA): TGTGCCAGCAGTTCCGGCCAACTCGTCTCTGGAAACACCATATATTTT.

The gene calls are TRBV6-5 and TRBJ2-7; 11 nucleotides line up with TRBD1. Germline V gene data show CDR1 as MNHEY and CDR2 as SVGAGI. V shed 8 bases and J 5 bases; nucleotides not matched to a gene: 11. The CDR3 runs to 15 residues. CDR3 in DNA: TGTGCCAGCCGGGATGAGGGACAGGGGGGCCACGAGCAGTACTTC. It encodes CASRDEGQGGHEQYF.

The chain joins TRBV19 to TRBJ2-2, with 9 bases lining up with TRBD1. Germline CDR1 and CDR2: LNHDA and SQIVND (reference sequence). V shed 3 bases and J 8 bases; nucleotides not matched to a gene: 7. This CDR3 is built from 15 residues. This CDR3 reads CASSITTGGAGELFF. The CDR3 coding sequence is TGTGCCAGTAGTATCACCACAGGGGGCGCGGGGGAGCTGTTTTTT. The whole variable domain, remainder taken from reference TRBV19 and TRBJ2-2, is DGGITQSPKYLFRKEGQNVTLSCEQNLNHDAMYWYRQDPGQGLRLIYYSQIVNDFQKGDIAEGYSVSREKKESFPLTVTSAQKNPTAFYLCASSITTGGAGELFFGEGSRLTVL.

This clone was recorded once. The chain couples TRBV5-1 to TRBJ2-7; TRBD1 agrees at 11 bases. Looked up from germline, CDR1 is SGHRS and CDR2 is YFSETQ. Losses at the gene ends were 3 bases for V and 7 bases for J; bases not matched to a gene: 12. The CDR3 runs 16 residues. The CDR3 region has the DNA TGCGCCAGCAGCTCCGCTGGGACAGGGGGGTCGGGTGAGCAGTACTTC. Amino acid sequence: CASSSAGTGGSGEQYF.

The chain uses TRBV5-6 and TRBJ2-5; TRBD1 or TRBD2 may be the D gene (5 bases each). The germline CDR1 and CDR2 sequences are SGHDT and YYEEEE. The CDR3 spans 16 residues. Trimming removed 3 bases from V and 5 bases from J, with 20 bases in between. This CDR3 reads CASSYSGSPGAETQYF. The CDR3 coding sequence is TGTGCCAGCAGCTACTCCGGGTCACCCGGGGCGGAGACCCAGTACTTC.

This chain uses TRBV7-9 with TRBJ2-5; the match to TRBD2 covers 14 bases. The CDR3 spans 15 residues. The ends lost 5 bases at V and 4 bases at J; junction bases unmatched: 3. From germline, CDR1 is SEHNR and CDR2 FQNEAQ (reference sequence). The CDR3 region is CASSTGLAGAETQYF. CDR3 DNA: TGTGCCAGCAGCACGGGACTAGCGGGGGCAGAGACCCAGTACTTC.

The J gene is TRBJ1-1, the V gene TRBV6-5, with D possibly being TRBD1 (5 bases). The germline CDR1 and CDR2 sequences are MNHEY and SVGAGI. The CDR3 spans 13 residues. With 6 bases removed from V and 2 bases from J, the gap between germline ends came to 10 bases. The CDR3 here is CASRTTANTEAFF. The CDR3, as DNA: TGTGCCAGCAGAACGACAGCAAACACTGAAGCTTTCTTT.

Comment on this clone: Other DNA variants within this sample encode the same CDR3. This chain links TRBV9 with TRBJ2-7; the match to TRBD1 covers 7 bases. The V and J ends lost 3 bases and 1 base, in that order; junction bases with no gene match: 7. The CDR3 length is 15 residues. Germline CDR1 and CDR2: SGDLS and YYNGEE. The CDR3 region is CASSAQPGQSYEQYF. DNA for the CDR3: TGTGCCAGCAGCGCCCAACCGGGACAGTCCTACGAGCAGTACTTC. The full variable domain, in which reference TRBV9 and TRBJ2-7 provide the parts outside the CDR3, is DSGVTQTPKHLITATGQRVTLRCSPRSGDLSVYWYQQSLDQGLQFLIQYYNGEERAKGNILERFSAQQFPDLHSELNLSSLELGDSALYFCASSAQPGQSYEQYFGPGTRLTVT.

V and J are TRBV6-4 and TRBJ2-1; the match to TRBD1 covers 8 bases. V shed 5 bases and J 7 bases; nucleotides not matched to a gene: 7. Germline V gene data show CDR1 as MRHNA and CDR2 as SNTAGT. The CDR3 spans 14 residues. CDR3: CASSSDRGKNEQFF. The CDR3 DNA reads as TGTGCCAGCAGTTCCGACAGGGGCAAGAATGAGCAGTTCTTC.

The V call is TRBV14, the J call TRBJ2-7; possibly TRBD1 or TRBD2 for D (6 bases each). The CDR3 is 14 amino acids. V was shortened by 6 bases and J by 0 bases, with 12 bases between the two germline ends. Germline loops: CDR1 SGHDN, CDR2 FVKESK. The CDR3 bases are TGTGCCAGCAGACTCGGGGGCAGCTCCTACGAGCAGTACTTC. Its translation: CASRLGGSSYEQYF. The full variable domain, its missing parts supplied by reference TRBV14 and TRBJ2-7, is EAGVTQFPSHSVIEKGQTVTLRCDPISGHDNLYWYRRVMGKEIKFLLHFVKESKQDESGMPNNRFLAERTGGTYSTLKVQPAELEDSGVYFCASRLGGSSYEQYFGPGTRLTVT.

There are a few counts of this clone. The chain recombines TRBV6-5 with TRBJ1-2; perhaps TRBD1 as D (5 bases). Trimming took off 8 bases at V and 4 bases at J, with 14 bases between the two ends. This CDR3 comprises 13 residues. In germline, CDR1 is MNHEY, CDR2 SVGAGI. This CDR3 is CASWANGGYGYTF. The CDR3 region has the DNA TGTGCCAGCTGGGCCAATGGGGGCTATGGCTACACCTTC.

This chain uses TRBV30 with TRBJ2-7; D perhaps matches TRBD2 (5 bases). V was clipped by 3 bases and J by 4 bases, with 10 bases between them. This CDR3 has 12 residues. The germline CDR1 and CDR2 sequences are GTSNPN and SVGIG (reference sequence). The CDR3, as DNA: TGTGCCTGGAGAGGATCGGGGTACGAGCAGTACTTC. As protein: CAWRGSGYEQYF.

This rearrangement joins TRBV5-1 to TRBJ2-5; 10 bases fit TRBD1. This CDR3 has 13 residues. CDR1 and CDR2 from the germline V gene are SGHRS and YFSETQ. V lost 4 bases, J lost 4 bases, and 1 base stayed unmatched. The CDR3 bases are TGCGCCAGCAGCGGACAGGGGGGAGAGACCCAGTACTTC. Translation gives CASSGQGGETQYF.

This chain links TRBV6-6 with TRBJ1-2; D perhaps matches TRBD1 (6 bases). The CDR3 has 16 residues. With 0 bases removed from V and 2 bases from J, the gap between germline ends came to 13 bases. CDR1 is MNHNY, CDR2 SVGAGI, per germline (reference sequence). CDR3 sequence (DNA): TGTGCCAGCAGTTACTCGATAGGGGGTGGGAACTATGGCTACACCTTC. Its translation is CASSYSIGGGNYGYTF.

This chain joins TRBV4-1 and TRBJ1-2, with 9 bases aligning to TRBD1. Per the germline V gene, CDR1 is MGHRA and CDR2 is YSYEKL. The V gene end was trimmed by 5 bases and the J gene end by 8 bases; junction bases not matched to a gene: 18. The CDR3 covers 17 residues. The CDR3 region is CASSLVAGTGTVGGYTF. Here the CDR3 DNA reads TGCGCCAGCAGCTTGGTGGCGGGGACAGGGACTGTGGGAGGCTACACCTTC.

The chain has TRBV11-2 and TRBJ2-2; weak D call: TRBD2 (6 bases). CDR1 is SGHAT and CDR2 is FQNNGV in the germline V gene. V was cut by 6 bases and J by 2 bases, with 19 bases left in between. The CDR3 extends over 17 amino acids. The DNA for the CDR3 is TGTGCCAGCAGTTCACCGGGACTTTTTTCTAACACCGGGGAGCTGTTTTTT. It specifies CASSSPGLFSNTGELFF.

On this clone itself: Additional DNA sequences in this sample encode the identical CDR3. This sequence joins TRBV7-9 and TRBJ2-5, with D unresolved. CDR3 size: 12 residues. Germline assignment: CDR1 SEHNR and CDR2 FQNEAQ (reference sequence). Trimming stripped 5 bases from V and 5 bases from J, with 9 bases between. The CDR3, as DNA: TGTGCCAGCAGCCCAAACGGGGAGACCCAGTACTTC. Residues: CASSPNGETQYF.

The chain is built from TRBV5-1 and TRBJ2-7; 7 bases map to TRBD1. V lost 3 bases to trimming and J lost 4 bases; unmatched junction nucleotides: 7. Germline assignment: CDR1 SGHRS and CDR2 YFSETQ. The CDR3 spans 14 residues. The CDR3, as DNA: TGCGCCAGCAGCTCCTGGACAGGACAATACGAGCAGTACTTC. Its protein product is CASSSWTGQYEQYF.

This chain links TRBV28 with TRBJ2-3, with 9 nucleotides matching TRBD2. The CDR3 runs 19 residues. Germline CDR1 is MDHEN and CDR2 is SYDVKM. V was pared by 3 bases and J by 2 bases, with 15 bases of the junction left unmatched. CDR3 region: CASSFALGAGGMVTDTQYF. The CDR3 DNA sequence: TGTGCCAGCAGTTTCGCCCTCGGGGCGGGGGGGATGGTCACAGATACGCAGTATTTT.

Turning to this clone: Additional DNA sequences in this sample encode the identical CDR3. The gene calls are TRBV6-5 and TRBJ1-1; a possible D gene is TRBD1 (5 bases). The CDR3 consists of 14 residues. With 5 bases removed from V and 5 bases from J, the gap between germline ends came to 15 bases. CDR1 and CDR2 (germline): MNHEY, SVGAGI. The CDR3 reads CASSPLTGRTEAFF. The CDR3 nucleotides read TGTGCCAGCAGTCCCTTAACGGGACGTACTGAAGCTTTCTTT.